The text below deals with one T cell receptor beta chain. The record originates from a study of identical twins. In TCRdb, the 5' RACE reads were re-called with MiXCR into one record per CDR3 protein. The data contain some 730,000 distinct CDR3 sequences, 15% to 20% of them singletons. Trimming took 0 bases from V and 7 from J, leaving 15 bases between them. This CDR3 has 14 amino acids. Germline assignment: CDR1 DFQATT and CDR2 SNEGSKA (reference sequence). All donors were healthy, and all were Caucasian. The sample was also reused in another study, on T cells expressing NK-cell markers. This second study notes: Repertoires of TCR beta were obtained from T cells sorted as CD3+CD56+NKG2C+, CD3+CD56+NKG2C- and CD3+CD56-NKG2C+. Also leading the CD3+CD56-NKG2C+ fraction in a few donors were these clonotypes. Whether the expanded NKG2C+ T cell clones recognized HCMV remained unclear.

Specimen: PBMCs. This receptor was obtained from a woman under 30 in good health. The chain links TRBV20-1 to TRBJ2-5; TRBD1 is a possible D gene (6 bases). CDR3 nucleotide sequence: TGCAGTGCTAGAGATCGCGCAGGGGCCGGGACCCAGTACTTC. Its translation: CSARDRAGAGTQYF.